This T cell receptor (beta chain) was sequenced in a study of T cell repertoires in cytomegalovirus infection. The CDR3 has 16 residues. V trimming: 6 bases; J trimming: 4 bases; junction bases outside the gene matches: 14. TCRdb itself ran the reads through MiXCR, one entry per CDR3 protein. The sample consists of around 800,000 distinct CDR3 sequences, about 30% of them appearing once. On this clonotype itself: Its antigen is undetermined.

Points from the study as a whole: Cumulated frequencies of public TCR beta families served to identify carriers of CMV plus the relevant HLA. Ex vivo, HLA-C-restricted CMV-specific TCR beta clonotypes prevailed over the rest of the response.

The chain recombines TRBV12-3 or TRBV12-4 with TRBJ1-1; 7 bases are shared with TRBD1. The material was cultured CD8+ T cells from PBMCs, obtained from culture after CMV antigen stimulation. This receptor was obtained from a human donor in good health (CMV status not recorded). Some clones in this sample may be carry-over from other donors' samples. The DNA of the CDR3 is TGTGCCAGCAGGCCGGGGGGGCCAGGGGGTGTCACTGAAGCTTTCTTT. Translating gives CASRPGGPGGVTEAFF.